The clone carrying this T cell receptor (beta chain) was detected once. Its matching antigen is unknown. These data are taken from a study of vaccination and CD4 T cells after COVID-19. Sequencing of cultured CD4+ T cell DNA used the Oncomine TCR Beta short-read assay. TCRdb analysed the PCR reads with MiXCR anew, one entry per CDR3 protein. Of about 11,000 distinct CDR3 sequences in the sample, around 50% are singletons; the top ten hold roughly a tenth. Treatment indicated: roughly 11-day PBMC culture with coronavirus spike peptide pools or control peptides (ViraFEST assay). This CDR3 has 16 residues. V was clipped by 6 bases and J by 8 bases; unmatched bases: 13. The germline gives CDR1 DFQATT, CDR2 SNEGSKA (reference sequence).

This clonotype was obtained from a human donor who had recovered from COVID-19. V is TRBV20-1 and J is TRBJ2-1; the match to TRBD2 covers 13 bases. The material sequenced was CD4+ T cells from blood, cultured in vitro. CDR3 in amino acids: CSARLAGGLQYDEQFF. The CDR3 bases are TGCAGTGCGCGACTAGCGGGGGGCTTACAATATGATGAGCAGTTCTTC.